Listed below are T cell receptor beta chains from one sample, sequenced in a study of blood T cell repertoires in COVID-19. This table comes from immunoSEQ multiplex PCR, and its TCRdb copy is limited to in-frame clones, with some not included. The sample lists 220,000 or so clones, 70% to 90% seen once, with more than 8.5% in the top ten. Sequencing was carried out using peripheral blood. All receptors come from a woman aged 45-65 years with COVID-19, enrolled during active disease. Each CDR3 is given with its conserved first and last residue. The order of the fields is V gene, J gene, clone size, D gene, CDR3 protein, CDR3 DNA. A D gene is named only where the DNA matches it firmly. Clone sizes are given selectively: once, few, many, or a class where the clone is expanded.

TRBV30	TRBJ1-1	.	.	CAWSATLQGEAFF	TGTGCCTGGAGTGCGACCCTACAGGGTGAAGCTTTCTTT
TRBV19	TRBJ2-1	.	.	CASTDYSSYNEQFF	TGTGCCAGTACGGACTACAGCTCCTACAATGAGCAGTTCTTC
TRBV27	TRBJ1-1	.	.	CASSLGRGTEAFF	TGTGCCAGCAGTTTAGGTCGAGGGACTGAAGCTTTCTTT
TRBV7-9	TRBJ1-1	.	.	CASSPGTRIMNTEAFF	TGTGCCAGCAGCCCAGGGACACGGATTATGAACACTGAAGCTTTCTTT
TRBV4-3	TRBJ2-2	.	TRBD1	CASSQFTGGNGELFF	TGCGCCAGCAGCCAATTTACAGGGGGCAACGGGGAGCTGTTTTTT
TRBV5-1	TRBJ2-1	.	TRBD1	CASSRGTGSYNEQFF	TGCGCCAGCAGTAGGGGGACAGGTTCCTACAATGAGCAGTTCTTC
TRBV11-2	TRBJ1-2	.	.	CASSLKGRDGNGYTF	TGTGCCAGCAGCTTGAAGGGCAGGGATGGAAATGGCTACACCTTC
TRBV10-3	TRBJ1-6	.	TRBD1	CAIRGGRQGWDSPLHF	TGTGCCATCAGGGGGGGACGACAGGGTTGGGATTCACCCCTCCACTTT
TRBV6-5	TRBJ1-6	.	.	CASSSSDSPLHF	TGTGCCAGCAGCTCTTCGGATTCACCCCTCCACTTT
TRBV28	TRBJ2-5	.	TRBD2	CASSFRVRASGGALSETQYF	TGTGCCAGCAGTTTCCGGGTGAGGGCCAGCGGGGGGGCCTTGAGTGAGACCCAGTACTTC
TRBV5-1	TRBJ1-2	.	.	CASSTDGQTSYGYTF	TGCGCCAGCAGCACCGATGGACAGACCTCCTATGGCTACACCTTC
TRBV5-1	TRBJ1-2	.	.	CASSLAGRTMNYGYTF	TGCGCCAGCAGCTTGGCGGGACGGACTATGAACTATGGCTACACCTTC
TRBV5-1	TRBJ2-3	.	TRBD1	CASSQLTGLNTDTQYF	TGCGCCAGCAGCCAACTGACAGGGCTGAACACAGATACGCAGTATTTT
TRBV30	TRBJ1-2	.	TRBD1	CAWNRGTNYGYTF	TGTGCCTGGAACAGGGGGACTAACTATGGCTACACCTTC
TRBV6-5	TRBJ2-7	once	.	CASKPQGPLYEQYF	TGTGCCAGCAAACCACAGGGCCCCCTCTACGAGCAGTACTTC
TRBV28	TRBJ2-7	.	TRBD1	CASGQFYEQYF	TGTGCTTCGGGACAGTTCTACGAGCAGTACTTC
TRBV10-2	TRBJ1-5	.	.	CASTTGNQPQHF	TGCGCCAGCACGACAGGTAATCAGCCCCAGCATTTT
TRBV6-6	TRBJ1-2	.	TRBD1	CASSMEGQSYTF	TGTGCCAGCAGTATGGAGGGACAGAGCTACACCTTC
TRBV13	TRBJ2-3	once	TRBD2	CASSLGQRGDTQYF	TGTGCCAGCAGCTTAGGCCAGCGGGGTGATACGCAGTATTTT
TRBV5-6	TRBJ2-1	.	TRBD1	CASSEGQASYNEQFF	TGTGCCAGCAGCGAGGGACAGGCTTCCTACAATGAGCAGTTCTTC
TRBV9	TRBJ2-5	.	TRBD2	CASSVGPGGLETQYF	TGTGCCAGCAGCGTAGGCCCGGGGGGTTTAGAGACCCAGTACTTC
TRBV7-6	TRBJ2-3	.	TRBD2	CASSLVAGGTDTQYF	TGTGCCAGCAGCTTAGTCGCGGGGGGGACAGATACGCAGTATTTT
TRBV5-1	TRBJ1-1	few	.	CASSFGMVGTEAFF	TGCGCCAGCAGCTTCGGGATGGTGGGTACTGAAGCTTTCTTT
TRBV28	TRBJ2-7	.	.	CASSQTGFRTYEQYF	TGTGCCAGCAGCCAAACAGGGTTTCGCACCTACGAGCAGTACTTC
TRBV6-5	TRBJ1-4	.	.	CASSAEARGEKLFF	TGTGCCAGCAGCGCGGAGGCCCGAGGTGAAAAACTGTTTTTT
TRBV24-1	TRBJ1-1	once	TRBD1	CATQGKTEAFF	TGTGCCACACAGGGGAAGACTGAAGCTTTCTTT
TRBV5-6	TRBJ1-4	.	.	CASSQGGGEKLFF	TGTGCCAGCAGCCAAGGTGGAGGAGAAAAACTGTTTTTT
TRBV9	TRBJ2-3	.	TRBD2	CASSVEAGGPDTQYF	TGTGCCAGCAGCGTAGAAGCGGGGGGCCCAGATACGCAGTATTTT
TRBV5-1	TRBJ2-5	.	TRBD2	CASSPGLAGGTETQYF	TGCGCCAGCAGCCCGGGACTAGCGGGGGGTACGGAGACCCAGTACTTC
TRBV5-4	TRBJ1-5	.	.	CASSKGGDSNQPQHF	TGTGCCAGCAGCAAAGGAGGGGATAGCAATCAGCCCCAGCATTTT
TRBV29-1	TRBJ1-5	.	.	CSVGGPNQPQHF	TGCAGCGTTGGTGGGCCCAATCAGCCCCAGCATTTT
TRBV5-1	TRBJ2-7	.	.	CASSLQGYEQYF	TGCGCCAGCAGCTTACAGGGTTACGAGCAGTACTTC
TRBV5-6	TRBJ2-1	.	.	CASSLVGRGSQFF	TGTGCCAGCAGCTTGGTGGGCAGGGGATCTCAGTTCTTC
TRBV29-1	TRBJ2-3	.	.	CSVALGLSTDTQYF	TGCAGCGTTGCCTTGGGACTTTCCACAGATACGCAGTATTTT
TRBV9	TRBJ1-3	.	.	CASSATTDQSSGNTIYF	TGTGCCAGCAGCGCAACGACAGACCAGAGCTCTGGAAACACCATATATTTT
TRBV3-1/TRBV3-2	TRBJ2-3	.	TRBD2	CASSYLGLAGGQDTQYF	TGTGCCAGCAGCTATCTGGGGCTAGCGGGGGGGCAAGATACGCAGTATTTT
TRBV19	TRBJ1-6	many	TRBD1	CASSGTGDSPLHF	TGTGCCAGTAGTGGGACAGGGGATTCACCCCTCCACTTT
TRBV13	TRBJ2-1	.	TRBD2	CASSSGSGGGAWSEQFF	TGTGCCAGCAGCTCGGGCTCTGGCGGGGGGGCCTGGAGTGAGCAGTTCTTC
TRBV6-2/TRBV6-3	TRBJ2-1	.	.	CASSYSLTGNEQFF	TGTGCCAGCAGTTACTCGCTGACGGGTAATGAGCAGTTCTTC
TRBV4-1	TRBJ1-2	.	.	CASSQDGAIGGDGYTF	TGCGCCAGCAGCCAAGATGGAGCGATCGGAGGTGATGGCTACACCTTC
TRBV19	TRBJ1-2	once	.	CASSPDRLDYGYTF	TGTGCCAGTAGTCCCGACAGGTTAGACTATGGCTACACCTTC
TRBV6-5	TRBJ1-1	.	TRBD1	CASSFRTGGMDTEAFF	TGTGCCAGCAGTTTTCGGACAGGGGGCATGGACACTGAAGCTTTCTTT
TRBV19	TRBJ1-1	.	.	CASTIYRVRNTEAFF	TGTGCCAGTACCATCTACAGGGTGCGGAACACTGAAGCTTTCTTT
TRBV30	TRBJ2-5	.	.	CAWSIQGIFSETQYF	TGTGCCTGGAGTATTCAGGGGATTTTTTCGGAGACCCAGTACTTC
TRBV29-1	TRBJ2-2	.	TRBD2	CSGGGNTGELFF	TGCAGCGGCGGGGGGAACACCGGGGAGCTGTTTTTT